The entry that follows covers one T cell receptor beta chain sequence. Antigen: not known. Amplified TCR beta CDR3 regions derived from RNA transcripts. HTBI primers were used for first-round RT-PCR of the TCR CDR3. TCRdb re-derived calls from the multiplex PCR reads in MiXCR, one entry per CDR3 protein. The sample records approximately 560,000 distinct CDR3 sequences, about half being singletons. The CDR3 covers 16 residues. Germline loops: CDR1 LNHNV, CDR2 YYDKDF (reference sequence). With V trimmed by 1 base and J by 5 bases, 7 bases remained unmatched. Patients counted as stable if ophthalmopathy did not develop within 18 months. Diagnostic assessment was based on clinical symptoms, serum thyroxine and TRAb, thyroid ultrasound and orbital computed tomography. These data belong to a study of T cells in Graves' hyperthyroidism and ophthalmopathy. General study points: Blood also held most thyroid clonotypes expanded beyond 0.001.

The sequencing sample was made of peripheral blood or thyroid tissue (not recorded which). The receptor's source is a woman younger than 30 with Graves' hyperthyroidism. This chain connects TRBV15 to TRBJ2-2, with TRBD2 matching 7 bases. The CDR3: CATSRAGGRRTGELFF. CDR3 sequence (DNA): TGTGCCACCAGCAGAGCCGGCGGGAGACGAACCGGGGAGCTGTTTTTT.